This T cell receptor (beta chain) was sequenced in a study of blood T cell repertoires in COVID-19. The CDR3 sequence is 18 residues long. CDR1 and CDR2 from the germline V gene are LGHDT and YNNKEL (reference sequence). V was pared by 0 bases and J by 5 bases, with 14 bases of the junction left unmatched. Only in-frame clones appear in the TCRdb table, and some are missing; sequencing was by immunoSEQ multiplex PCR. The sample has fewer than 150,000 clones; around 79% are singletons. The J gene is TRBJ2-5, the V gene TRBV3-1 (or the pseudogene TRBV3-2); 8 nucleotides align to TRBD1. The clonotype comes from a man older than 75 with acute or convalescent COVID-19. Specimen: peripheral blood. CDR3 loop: CASSQDRYGRGLGETQYF. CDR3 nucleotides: TGTGCCAGCAGCCAAGATCGTTACGGCAGGGGGCTAGGGGAGACCCAGTACTTC.